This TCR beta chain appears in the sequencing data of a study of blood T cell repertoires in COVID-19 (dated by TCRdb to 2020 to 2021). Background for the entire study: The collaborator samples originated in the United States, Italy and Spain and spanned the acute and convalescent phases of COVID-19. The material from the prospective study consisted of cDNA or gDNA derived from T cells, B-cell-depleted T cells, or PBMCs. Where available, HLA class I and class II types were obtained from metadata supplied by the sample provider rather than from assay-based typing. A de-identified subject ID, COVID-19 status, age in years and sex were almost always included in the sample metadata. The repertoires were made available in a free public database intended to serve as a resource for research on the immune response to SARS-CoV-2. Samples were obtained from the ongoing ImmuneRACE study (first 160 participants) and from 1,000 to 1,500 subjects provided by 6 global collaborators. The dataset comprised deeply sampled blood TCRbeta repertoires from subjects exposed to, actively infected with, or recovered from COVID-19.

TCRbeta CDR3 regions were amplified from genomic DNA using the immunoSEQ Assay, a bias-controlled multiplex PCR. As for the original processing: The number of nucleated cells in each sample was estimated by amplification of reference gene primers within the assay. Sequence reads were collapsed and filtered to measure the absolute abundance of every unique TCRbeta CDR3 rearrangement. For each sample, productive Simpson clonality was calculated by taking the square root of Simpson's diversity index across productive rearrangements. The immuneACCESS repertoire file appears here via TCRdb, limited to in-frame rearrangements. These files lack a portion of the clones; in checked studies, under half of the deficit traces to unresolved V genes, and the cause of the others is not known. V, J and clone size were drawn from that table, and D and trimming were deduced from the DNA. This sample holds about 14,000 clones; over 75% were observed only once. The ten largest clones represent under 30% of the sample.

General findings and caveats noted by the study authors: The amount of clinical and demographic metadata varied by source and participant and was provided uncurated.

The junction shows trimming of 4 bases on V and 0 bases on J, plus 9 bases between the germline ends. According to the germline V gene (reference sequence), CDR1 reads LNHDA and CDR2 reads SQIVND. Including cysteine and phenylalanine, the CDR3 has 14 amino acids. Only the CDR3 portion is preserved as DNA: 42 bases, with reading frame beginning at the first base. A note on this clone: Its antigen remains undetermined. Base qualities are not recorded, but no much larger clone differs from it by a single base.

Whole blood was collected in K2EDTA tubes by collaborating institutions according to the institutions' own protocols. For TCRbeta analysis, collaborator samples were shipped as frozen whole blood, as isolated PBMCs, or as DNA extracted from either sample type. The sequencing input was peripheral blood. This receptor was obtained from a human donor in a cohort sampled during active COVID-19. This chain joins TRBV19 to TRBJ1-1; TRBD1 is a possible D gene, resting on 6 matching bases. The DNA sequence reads TGTGCCAGTAGTACAGGGGCCATGAACACTGAAGCTTTCTTT. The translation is CASSTGAMNTEAFF.